This T cell receptor (beta chain) was recorded in a study of T cells in Graves' hyperthyroidism and ophthalmopathy. Germline CDR1 SGHNT, CDR2 YYREEE (reference sequence). The V end was cut by 4 bases, the J end by 2 bases, with 15 bases between. The CDR3 consists of 15 residues. Authors of the study amplified TCR beta CDR3 regions from RNA transcripts. The TCR CDR3 first-round RT-PCR relied on the HTBI primer set. TCRdb used MiXCR to reprocess the multiplex PCR reads, holding one entry per CDR3 protein. The repertoire holds hundreds of thousands of distinct CDR3 sequences, with roughly 21% as singletons.

The receptor was isolated from a man aged 35-49 years with Graves' ophthalmopathy. The chain couples TRBV5-4 to TRBJ1-2, with D hard to call. Sequenced sample: blood. This CDR3 reads CASSLSWSGNYGYTF. CDR3 DNA sequence: TGTGCCAGCAGCCTAAGTTGGTCGGGGAACTATGGCTACACCTTC.